Here is one T cell receptor (beta chain) with its context. What it recognizes is unknown. V lost 5 bases, J lost 7 bases, and 7 bases stayed unmatched. CDR3 length: 14 amino acids. Per the germline V gene, CDR1 is SGHRS and CDR2 is YFSETQ. This entry belongs to a study of graft-versus-host responses after intestinal transplantation. General study results and limits: Some patients had graft-donor T cell macrochimerism. In their allografts, the ratios of graft-versus-host to host-versus-graft T cell clones were high.

This table comes from immunoSEQ multiplex PCR, and its TCRdb copy is limited to in-frame clones, with some not included. Altogether some 130,000 clones are present, 85% to 95% being singletons, with the ten largest covering about 0.11%. This clonotype originated in a human donor who received an intestinal transplant. The sequencing here drew on unstimulated CD4+ T cells sorted from spleen or lymph node cells, taken before intestinal transplant. The gene calls are TRBV5-1 and TRBJ2-7; the match to TRBD2 covers 12 bases. The CDR3: CASRQLAGGEEQYF. The CDR3 coding sequence is TGCGCCAGCAGACAACTAGCGGGAGGCGAAGAGCAGTACTTC. Variable domain in full (rest from reference TRBV5-1 and TRBJ2-7): KAGVTQTPRYLIKTRGQQVTLSCSPISGHRSVSWYQQTPGQGLQFLFEYFSETQRNKGNFPGRFSGRQFSNSRSEMNVSTLELGDSALYLCASRQLAGGEEQYFGPGTRLTVT.